This TCR beta chain comes out of a study of PD-L1 blockade in urothelial cancer. Produced via immunoSEQ multiplex PCR; TCRdb's table is partial and in-frame only. The sample has some 120,000 clones; around 85% are singletons. V dropped 6 bases and J dropped 3; count of bases not matched to a gene: 10. Germline V gene sequence: CDR1 SQVTM, CDR2 ANQGSEA. This CDR3 contains 15 residues. This sample's time point: pretreatment peripheral blood. The patients' disease, urothelial carcinoma, was locally advanced or metastatic. The chain carries TRBV29-1 and TRBJ2-1; 8 nucleotides align to TRBD2. The sample in question was PBMCs, obtained around atezolizumab (anti-PD-L1) treatment. This receptor was obtained from a man aged 50 to 60 with urothelial cancer. CDR3 loop: CSVAGTTSDYNEQFF. CDR3 nucleotide sequence: TGCAGCGTCGCGGGAACGACTAGCGACTACAATGAGCAGTTCTTC.